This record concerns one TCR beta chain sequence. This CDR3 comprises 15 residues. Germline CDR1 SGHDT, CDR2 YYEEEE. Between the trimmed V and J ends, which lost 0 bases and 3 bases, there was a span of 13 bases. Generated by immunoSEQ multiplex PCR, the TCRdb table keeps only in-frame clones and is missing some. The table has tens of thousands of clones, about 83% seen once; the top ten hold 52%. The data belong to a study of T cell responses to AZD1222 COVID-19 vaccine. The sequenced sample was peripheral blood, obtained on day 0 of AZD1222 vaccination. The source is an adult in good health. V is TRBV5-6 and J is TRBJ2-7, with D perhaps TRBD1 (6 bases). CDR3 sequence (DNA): TGTGCCAGCAGCTTGGTTGGGGGCAATAACTACGAGCAGTACTTC. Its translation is CASSLVGGNNYEQYF.